The 17 T cell receptor beta chains listed next were all sequenced from one sample in a study of blood T cell repertoires in COVID-19. Only in-frame clones appear in the TCRdb table, and some are missing; sequencing was by immunoSEQ multiplex PCR. The data contain under 250,000 clones, over 65% of them singletons. Sequences were obtained from PBMCs or T cells enriched from blood (not recorded which). All receptors derive from an older woman who had recovered from COVID-19.

The chain links TRBV7-2 to TRBJ1-2, with 8 bases lining up with TRBD1. There are 16 residues in the CDR3. Per the germline V gene, CDR1 is SGHTA and CDR2 is FQGNSA. V dropped 4 bases and J dropped 4; count of bases not matched to a gene: 11. CDR3 in amino acids: CASSSDTGGSVYGYTF. In DNA, the CDR3 is TGTGCCAGCAGCTCCGATACAGGGGGTTCAGTCTATGGCTACACCTTC.

The chain carries TRBV18 and TRBJ1-1, with 12 bases lining up with TRBD1. After removal of 2 bases from V and 4 bases from J, the junction contained 8 bases not matched to a gene. The CDR3 has 17 residues. Germline-derived CDR1 and CDR2 are KGHSH and LQKENI. The DNA for the CDR3 is TGTGCCAGCTCACCATGGGACAGGGGGCTGGGAGGCACTGAAGCTTTCTTT. It translates to CASSPWDRGLGGTEAFF.

This chain links TRBV10-3 with TRBJ2-7, with D tentatively TRBD1 (6 bases). The CDR3 covers 12 residues. Trimming stripped 8 bases from V and 2 bases from J, with 10 bases between. Germline CDR1 is ENHRY and CDR2 is SYGVKD. CDR3 sequence (DNA): TGTGCCATCGGCAGGGGAACCTACGAGCAGTACTTC. This translates into CAIGRGTYEQYF.

V and J are TRBV27 and TRBJ1-2; TRBD1 matches at 7 bases. Germline V CDR1 and CDR2: MNHEY, SMNVEV (reference sequence). The CDR3 totals 13 residues. V trimming: 4 bases; J trimming: 4 bases; junction bases outside the gene matches: 3. CDR3 sequence (DNA): TGTGCCAGCAGTTCGGACAGGTCCTATGGCTACACCTTC. Its protein product is CASSSDRSYGYTF.

The chain carries TRBV10-2 and TRBJ1-2; D gene ambiguous. Germline CDR1 is WSHSY and CDR2 is SAAADI. This CDR3 region has 14 residues. V gave up 3 bases and J gave up 1 base, with 9 bases separating them. DNA for the CDR3: TGCGCCAGCAGTGATTCGACACATAACTATGGCTACACCTTC. Protein sequence: CASSDSTHNYGYTF.

The chain employs TRBV2 and TRBJ2-2; 8 positions agree with TRBD2. Germline loops: CDR1 SNHLY, CDR2 FYNNEI. Losses at the gene ends were 7 bases for V and 0 bases for J; bases not matched to a gene: 13. The CDR3 length is 18 residues. The CDR3 spells CASTRGGQILANTGELFF. The DNA of the CDR3 is TGTGCCAGCACACGGGGGGGGCAGATTTTAGCGAACACCGGGGAGCTGTTTTTT. The whole variable domain, remainder taken from reference TRBV2 and TRBJ2-2, is EPEVTQTPSHQVTQMGQEVILRCVPISNHLYFYWYRQILGQKVEFLVSFYNNEISEKSEIFDDQFSVERPDGSNFTLKIRSTKLEDSAMYFCASTRGGQILANTGELFFGEGSRLTVL.

A remark on this clone: Other nucleotide sequences in the sample specify the same CDR3. The genes are TRBV18 and TRBJ1-1; D is unresolved. Germline V gives CDR1 KGHSH, CDR2 LQKENI. Trimming shortened V by 3 bases and J by 1 base, and 6 bases separated the two germline ends. The CDR3 spans 13 residues. The CDR3 bases are TGTGCCAGCTCACCTTCAGGGAACACTGAAGCTTTCTTT. The encoded protein is CASSPSGNTEAFF.

This clone was seen only a few times. CDR3 DNA sequence: TGTGCCAGCAGCACCGGGACAGGGGTCACCGGGGAGCTGTTTTTT. Protein: CASSTGTGVTGELFF. The chain uses TRBV11-3 and TRBJ2-2; the match to TRBD1 covers 10 bases. Germline V CDR1 and CDR2: SGHNT, YENEEA. The V and J ends lost 5 bases and 4 bases, in that order; junction bases with no gene match: 4. There are 15 residues in the CDR3. Full variable domain (rest looked up from reference TRBV11-3 and TRBJ2-2): EAGVVQSPRYKIIEKKQPVAFWCNPISGHNTLYWYLQNLGQGPELLIRYENEEAVDDSQLPKDRFSAERLKGVDSTLKIQPAELGDSAVYLCASSTGTGVTGELFFGEGSRLTVL.

This sequence joins TRBV11-2 and TRBJ2-1, with D hard to call. The V gene's germline CDR1 is SGHAT and CDR2 FQNNGV. Trimming took off 5 bases at V and 6 bases at J, with 11 bases between the two ends. This CDR3 region has 13 residues. CDR3 DNA sequence: TGTGCCAGCAGCATGGCCGTGGCCAATGAGCAGTTCTTC. Translating it yields CASSMAVANEQFF.

The chain employs TRBV18 and TRBJ2-1; TRBD1 matches 7 bases. V shed 6 bases and J 5 bases; nucleotides not matched to a gene: 1. CDR3 length: 12 residues. Germline V gene lookup returns CDR1 KGHSH and CDR2 LQKENI. CDR3: CASSGQDNEQFF. CDR3 DNA: TGTGCCAGCTCCGGACAGGACAATGAGCAGTTCTTC.

The chain joins TRBV12-5 to TRBJ1-5; D is unresolved. The CDR3 is 13 amino acids. V dropped 5 bases and J dropped 7 bases, with 12 bases sitting between them. The germline V gene encodes CDR1 LGHNT and CDR2 FRNRAP. The chain's CDR3 is CASGGGVQQPQHF. DNA of the CDR3: TGTGCTAGTGGTGGCGGGGTCCAACAGCCCCAGCATTTT.

This chain joins TRBV6-1 and TRBJ1-4; D is unresolved. The CDR3 totals 15 residues. Germline V gene sequence: CDR1 MNHNS, CDR2 SASEGT. V shed 3 bases and J shed 2 bases, with 10 bases lying between them. The CDR3 is CASSEGRRTNEKLFF. DNA of the CDR3: TGTGCCAGCAGTGAGGGGAGGAGGACTAATGAAAAACTGTTTTTT.

The chain has TRBV7-2 and TRBJ1-1; D is undetermined. This CDR3 is 12 amino acids long. In germline, CDR1 is SGHTA, CDR2 FQGNSA. Trimming removed 5 bases from V and 6 bases from J, with 10 bases in between. In DNA form, the CDR3 reads TGTGCCAGCAGCCGTACGACACCTGAAGCTTTCTTT. This codes for CASSRTTPEAFF.

This chain connects TRBV28 to TRBJ1-4; no clear D. Germline values: CDR1 MDHEN, CDR2 SYDVKM. The CDR3 is made up of 13 amino acids. V lost 8 bases and J lost 0, with 7 bases in between. CDR3 loop: CASWTTTNEKLFF. The CDR3 region has the DNA TGTGCCAGCTGGACTACAACTAATGAAAAACTGTTTTTT.

The chain has TRBV4-2 and TRBJ1-1; D gene uncertain. Germline V gives CDR1 LGHNA, CDR2 YNFKEQ. V dropped 1 base and J dropped 6 bases, with 9 bases sitting between them. CDR3 length: 13 residues. This CDR3 is CASSQAIGAEAFF. In DNA form, the CDR3 reads TGTGCCAGCAGCCAAGCCATCGGGGCTGAAGCTTTCTTT.

J is TRBJ1-5 and V is TRBV12-3 or TRBV12-4; no reliable D call. Trimming removed 2 bases at V and 5 bases at J, with 7 bases between. The CDR3 spans 13 residues. DNA of the CDR3: TGTGCCAGCAGTTTATCCGGGGATCAGCCCCAGCATTTT. Translated: CASSLSGDQPQHF.

This clone was seen repeatedly, ten times or more. The CDR3 DNA sequence: TGTGCCAGTATGAGGACAGCTAACACTGAAGCTTTCTTT. Amino acids: CASMRTANTEAFF. The chain carries TRBV11-2 and TRBJ1-1, with D perhaps matching TRBD1 (6 bases). CDR3 length equals 13 residues. In germline, CDR1 is SGHAT, CDR2 FQNNGV. With 9 bases removed from V and 2 bases from J, the gap between germline ends came to 13 bases.